These 3 T cell receptor beta chains originate from one sample sequenced in a study of OX40 agonist ivuxolimab in advanced cancers. TCRdb keeps only in-frame clones here, not all; method: immunoSEQ multiplex PCR. The sample consists of 65,000 to 95,000 clones, roughly 90% of them appearing once. The source material was CD4+ or CD8+ T cells sorted from blood, sampled in a trial of the OX40 agonist ivuxolimab. The receptors come from an adult with an advanced solid tumor such as melanoma, head and neck, liver or kidney cancer.

The V and J genes are TRBV19 and TRBJ2-3; no clear D gene. This CDR3 has 16 amino acids. The germline V and J ends were trimmed by 3 bases and 3 bases, with 16 bases remaining between them. Germline CDR1 is LNHDA and CDR2 is SQIVND (reference sequence). CDR3 protein: CASSMTWMSGTDTQYF. The CDR3, as DNA: TGTGCCAGTAGTATGACCTGGATGAGTGGGACAGATACGCAGTATTTT.

About this clone itself: The junction shows a germline mismatch at one end, possibly a read error. CDR3 amino acids: CASSLWGGVGNTIYF. CDR3 DNA sequence: TGTGCCAGCAGTCTATGGGGGGGAGTAGGAAACACCATATATTTT. The V call is TRBV28, the J call TRBJ1-3; a weak D match, TRBD1 (5 bases). CDR3 length: 15 amino acids. The germline CDR1 and CDR2 sequences are MDHEN and SYDVKM.

This clone was detected a few times. The rearrangement links TRBV5-1 to TRBJ2-2, with D unclear. V lost 0 bases and J 1 base, leaving 7 bases between the germline ends. Germline V gives CDR1 SGHRS, CDR2 YFSETQ. This CDR3 is built from 15 residues. As DNA, the CDR3 is TGCGCCAGCAGCTTGGGAGTCGGGAACACCGGGGAGCTGTTTTTT. It codes for CASSLGVGNTGELFF.